One T cell receptor beta chain is described in this entry. The target antigen is unknown. TCRdb recomputed calls from the 5' RACE reads with MiXCR, one row per CDR3 protein. Altogether about 240,000 distinct CDR3 sequences are present, 6.9% being singletons, with the ten largest covering approximately 0.87%. CDR1 is SGHRS and CDR2 is YFSETQ in the germline V gene. The CDR3 extends over 14 amino acids. Trimming pared 0 bases from V and 8 bases from J, leaving 11 bases between. The entry originates in a study of T cells after yellow fever vaccination. The study, taken as a whole, reports: Weaker overall, the secondary response nonetheless peaked faster (day 5 versus 15). Post-booster repertoires again held most primary-vaccination clones (roughly 96% CD4, 85% to 90% CD8).

Sequencing was performed on CD4+ T cells sorted from PBMCs, taken 15 days after the yellow fever booster vaccination. The origin of this receptor is a man between 25 and 39 years old who received the YFV17D yellow fever vaccine. This chain connects TRBV5-1 to TRBJ1-4; D is uncertain. CDR3 nucleotides: TGCGCCAGCAGCTTGGTGGTAGGGCAGGAAAAACTGTTTTTT. Protein: CASSLVVGQEKLFF.